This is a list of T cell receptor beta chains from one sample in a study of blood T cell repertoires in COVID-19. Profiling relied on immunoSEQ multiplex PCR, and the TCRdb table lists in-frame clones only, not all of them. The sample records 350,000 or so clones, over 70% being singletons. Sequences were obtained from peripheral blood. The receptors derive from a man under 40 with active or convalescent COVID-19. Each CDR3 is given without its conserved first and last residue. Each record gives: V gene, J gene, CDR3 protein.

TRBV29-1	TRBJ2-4	SVAQAAKNIQY
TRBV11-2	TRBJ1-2	ASSLVYRAQNYGYT
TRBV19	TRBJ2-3	ASSIDRNGRETQY
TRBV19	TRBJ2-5	ASSVGTSPETQY
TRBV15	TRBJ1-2	ATSRDRQAGGYT
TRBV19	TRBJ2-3	ASSWAATGVGDTQY
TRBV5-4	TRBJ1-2	ASSFPRLTGSSGYT
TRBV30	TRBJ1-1	AWSPDRDTEAF
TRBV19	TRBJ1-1	ASSISFGFAEAF
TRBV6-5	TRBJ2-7	ASSLPQDRGGYEQY
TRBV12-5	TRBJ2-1	ASVEASGGQREQF
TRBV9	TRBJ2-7	ASSDGESYEQY
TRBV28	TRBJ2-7	ASSWRIYEQY
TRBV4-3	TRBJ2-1	ASSQDHEDNEQF
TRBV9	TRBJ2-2	ASSPPTSGGAYGELF
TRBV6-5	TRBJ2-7	ASSYGWGHRKQY
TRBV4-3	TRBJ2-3	ASSQGRLGSSDTQY
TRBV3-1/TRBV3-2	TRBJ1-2	ASSQAGGSYGYT
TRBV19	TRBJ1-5	ASSTPRTGNQPQH
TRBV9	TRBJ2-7	ASSVAPQGSGGDYEQY
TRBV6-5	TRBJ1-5	ASSYTRGAQPQH
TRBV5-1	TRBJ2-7	ASSLGGGAGAYEQY
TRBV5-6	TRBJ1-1	ASSLAPTNTEAF
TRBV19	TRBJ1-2	ASSMGLDYGYT
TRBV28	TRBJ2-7	ASSLTGVKADEQY
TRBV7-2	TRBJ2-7	ASSHGGTDYEQY
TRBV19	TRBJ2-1	ASSIIPAGIYNEQF
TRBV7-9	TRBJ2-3	ASSPRLAPTDTQY
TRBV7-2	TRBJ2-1	ASSLGSGGAPSEQF
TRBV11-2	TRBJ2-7	ASSLDKTPYSSYEQY
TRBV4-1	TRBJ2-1	ASSQEAGEQF
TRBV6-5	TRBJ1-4	ASSRDSDDKLF
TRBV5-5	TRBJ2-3	ASSWWAGTDTQY
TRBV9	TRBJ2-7	ASSVGTQSYEQY
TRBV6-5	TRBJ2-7	ASLSEYEQY
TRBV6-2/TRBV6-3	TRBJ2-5	ASSHPGTSRGQY
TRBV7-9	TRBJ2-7	ASSMGLAGVSEQY
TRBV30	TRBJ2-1	AWSADSSYNEQF
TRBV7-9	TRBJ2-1	ASSRRGNEQF
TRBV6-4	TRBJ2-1	ASSERLAGLDEQF
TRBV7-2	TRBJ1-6	ASSLGRGSGSPLH
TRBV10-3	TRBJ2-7	AIRTSGTQY
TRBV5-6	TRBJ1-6	ASSWDRGDSPLH
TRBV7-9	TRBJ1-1	ASSLGQRTEAF
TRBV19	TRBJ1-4	ASSTLYSGATNEKLF